The TCR beta chain under discussion was sequenced for a study of PD-1 blockade in classical Hodgkin lymphoma. Study-wide background: Patients received nivolumab 3 mg/kg intravenously every 2 weeks.

Profiling relied on immunoSEQ multiplex PCR, and the TCRdb table lists in-frame clones only, not all of them. The data show fewer than 100,000 clones, with 90% to 95% seen just once and about 2% held by the top ten. About this clone: Its target is not known.

This sample's time point: cycle 4 day 1 (C4D1), after less than 7 weeks of nivolumab. After autologous stem cell transplantation all patients relapsed, and prior brentuximab vedotin exposure differed between cohorts. Points from the study as a whole: Prior to therapy, complete responders displayed diversity much like that of newly diagnosed patients. Patients who began taking nivolumab under 1 year after ASCT were left out. In newly diagnosed patients, baseline TCR diversity was reportedly below that of healthy donors.

CDR3 length: 17 residues. Germline V gene sequence: CDR1 SGHRS, CDR2 YFSETQ. V dropped 3 bases and J dropped 4 bases, with 22 bases sitting between them. The sequence derives from a human donor with classical Hodgkin lymphoma. V gene TRBV5-1 combines with J gene TRBJ2-5, with D unclear. Here the sequenced sample was peripheral blood mononuclear cells (PBMCs), taken before the fourth cycle of nivolumab. CDR3 nucleotides: TGCGCCAGCAGCTCAGAACGGTCGCTTTTCCTAGGAGAGACCCAGTACTTC. Its protein is CASSSERSLFLGETQYF.